The source of this TCR beta chain is a study of blood T cell repertoires in COVID-19 (TCRdb year 2020). About the full investigation: Collaborator samples came from the United States, Italy and Spain and covered acute and convalescent phases of COVID-19. The prospective study material was composed of cDNA or gDNA derived from T cells, B-cell-depleted T cells, or PBMCs. The dataset comprised deeply sampled blood TCRbeta repertoires from subjects exposed to, actively infected with, or recovered from COVID-19. The repertoires were released in a freely available public database intended as a resource for research on the immune response to SARS-CoV-2. The samples were drawn from the first 160 participants of the ongoing ImmuneRACE study and from 950 to 1,500 subjects provided by 6 global collaborators. Sample metadata almost always included a de-identified subject ID, COVID-19 status, age in years and sex. HLA class I and class II types, where available, came from metadata supplied by the sample provider rather than from assay-based typing.

CDR1 and CDR2 were assigned from the germline V gene as MNHEY and SVGAGI. The germline V and J ends show losses of 6 bases and 8 bases respectively, and no gene match explains 10 bases of the junction. Measured from the cysteine to the phenylalanine, the CDR3 is 15 residues long. The entry retains the CDR3 DNA only, 45 bases that are in frame from base 1. Comment on this clone: Its target antigen remains unknown. No much larger clone is present one base from it, and per-base qualities are unavailable.

Whole blood was collected in K2EDTA tubes by collaborating institutions according to the institutions' own protocols. Collaborator samples were shipped for TCRbeta analysis as frozen whole blood, isolated PBMCs, or DNA extracted from either sample type. TCRbeta CDR3 regions were amplified from genomic DNA by means of the immunoSEQ Assay, a bias-controlled multiplex PCR. The authors' analysis ran thus. The number of nucleated cells in each sample was estimated by amplification of reference gene primers within the assay. To quantify the absolute abundance of each unique TCRbeta CDR3 rearrangement, sequence reads were collapsed and filtered. For each sample, productive Simpson clonality was calculated as the square root of Simpson's diversity index over productive rearrangements. What TCRdb holds here is the immuneACCESS table cut down to in-frame rearrangements. Part of the clones is not present; checked against another copy, under half of the missing clones reflect an unresolved V gene, and the others are unexplained. That table is the source of V, J and clone size, and D and trimming were worked out from the DNA. A total of about 180,000 clones appear in this sample, approximately 88% of them only once. About 4.1% of the sample is taken by the ten largest.

General study outcomes and caveats: Clinical and demographic metadata were provided uncurated, with the amount varying by source and participant.

The clonotype originates from a woman aged 25 to 39 with acute or convalescent COVID-19. The source material was peripheral blood. The chain is encoded by TRBV6-5 joined to TRBJ2-4, with 10 junctional bases fitting TRBD2. The DNA sequence is given as TGTGCCAGCAGACCAAGCGGGAGGGCCGGGGACATTCAGTACTTC. This translates into CASRPSGRAGDIQYF.